One sample yielded the 18 T cell receptor beta chains listed below, sequenced in a study of stem cell transplantation in POMP-related autoinflammatory disease. Broader study findings: A trend toward lower repertoire diversity and greater clonality appeared in every analyzed T-cell subset of PRAID patients. In PRAID patients, the number of distinct TRB V-J gene pairings was restricted.

Their target antigens are unknown. Libraries were prepared by immunoSEQ multiplex PCR; TCRdb keeps only in-frame clonotypes and omits some of them. The sample holds some 11,000 clones, around nine tenths seen once. The source was CD8+ T cells from PBMCs, collected before stem cell transplantation. These receptors were obtained from a human donor with POMP-related autoinflammation and immune dysregulation (PRAID).

This clone rates as large. This chain joins TRBV6-5 and TRBJ2-3; 7 positions agree with TRBD1. CDR1 and CDR2 from the germline V gene are MNHEY and SVGAGI. V lost 3 bases and J lost 1; bases outside the gene matches: 4. There are 15 residues in the CDR3. CDR3 nucleotide sequence: TGTGCCAGCAGTTATTTCGGACAGGGCACAGATACGCAGTATTTT. This gives the protein CASSYFGQGTDTQYF.

This rearrangement joins TRBV7-9 to TRBJ1-4; D may be TRBD1 (6 bases). CDR1 is SEHNR and CDR2 is FQNEAQ in the germline V gene (reference sequence). The V end lost 4 bases, the J end lost 0 bases, and 12 bases lay between the germline ends. This CDR3 is built from 16 residues. CDR3 loop: CASSSSDRATNEKLFF. CDR3 coding DNA: TGTGCCAGCAGCTCGTCGGACAGAGCAACTAATGAAAAACTGTTTTTT.

The chain is built from TRBV4-1 and TRBJ2-5, with a possible D match to TRBD1 (5 bases). The CDR3 extends over 14 amino acids. Germline CDR1 MGHRA, CDR2 YSYEKL. Trimming left V 0 bases short and J 3 bases short, with 8 bases between. The CDR3 reads CASSQEGREETQYF. CDR3 bases: TGCGCCAGCAGCCAAGAAGGCAGGGAAGAGACCCAGTACTTC.

The chain links TRBV9 to TRBJ2-1; no firm D call. V gave up 2 bases and J gave up 5 bases, with 11 bases separating them. The CDR3 runs 14 residues. CDR1 and CDR2 (germline): SGDLS, YYNGEE. The CDR3 spells CASSVGSGHNEQFF. The CDR3 region has the DNA TGTGCCAGCAGCGTTGGATCGGGCCACAATGAGCAGTTCTTC.

The rearrangement joins TRBV30 to TRBJ1-2; D gene uncertain. Germline V gene sequence: CDR1 GTSNPN, CDR2 SVGIG (reference sequence). There are 13 residues in the CDR3. V was cut by 0 bases and J by 3 bases, with 8 bases left in between. CDR3 residues: CAWSVGDYYGYTF. In nucleotides, the CDR3 is TGTGCCTGGAGTGTCGGTGATTACTATGGCTACACCTTC.

The rearrangement links TRBV2 to TRBJ1-5, with D perhaps matching TRBD1 (5 bases). The germline V gene has CDR1 SNHLY and CDR2 FYNNEI. The V and J ends lost 2 bases and 2 bases respectively, with 7 bases between them. The CDR3 contains 14 residues. The CDR3 protein is CASSEQGGNQPQHF. CDR3 coding DNA: TGTGCCAGCAGTGAACAGGGAGGCAATCAGCCCCAGCATTTT.

The chain carries TRBV5-1 and TRBJ1-1, with 11 bases aligning to TRBD1. The trim removed 2 bases at V and 1 base at J, leaving 1 base unmatched. Germline loops: CDR1 SGHRS, CDR2 YFSETQ. CDR3 size: 15 residues. The CDR3 sequence: CASSLGTGGNTEAFF. The CDR3 coding sequence is TGCGCCAGCAGCTTAGGGACAGGGGGGAACACTGAAGCTTTCTTT.

This clone was observed a single time. V is TRBV7-9 and J is TRBJ2-3; 12 nucleotides line up with TRBD2. V shed 8 bases and J 2 bases; nucleotides not matched to a gene: 14. This CDR3 contains 18 residues. Germline CDR1 SEHNR, CDR2 FQNEAQ (reference sequence). CDR3 DNA: TGTGCCAGCTCGTGGGGGACTAGCGGGCTCTACGACACAGATACGCAGTATTTT. This codes for CASSWGTSGLYDTDTQYF.

The genes are TRBV4-1 and TRBJ1-1, with TRBD1 matching 7 bases. The V and J ends lost 3 bases and 8 bases, in that order; junction bases with no gene match: 3. This CDR3 has 12 amino acids. The germline gives CDR1 MGHRA, CDR2 YSYEKL. CDR3: CASSHGTVEAFF. CDR3 in DNA: TGCGCCAGCAGCCACGGGACAGTCGAAGCTTTCTTT.

The chain recombines TRBV30 with TRBJ1-2, with TRBD1 matching 8 bases. V lost 3 bases to trimming and J lost 6 bases; unmatched junction nucleotides: 6. From germline, CDR1 is GTSNPN and CDR2 SVGIG (reference sequence). The CDR3 has 13 residues. DNA for the CDR3: TGTGCCTGGAGCCCTGGACAGGGTAATGGCTACACCTTC. Protein product: CAWSPGQGNGYTF.

The rearrangement uses TRBV19 and TRBJ1-1; 9 bases are shared with TRBD1. The CDR3 spans 15 residues. The trim removed 3 bases at V and 3 bases at J, leaving 5 bases unmatched. Germline CDR1 reads LNHDA; CDR2 reads SQIVND (reference sequence). The CDR3 protein is CASSILTGGYTEAFF. The CDR3 nucleotides are TGTGCCAGTAGTATCCTGACAGGGGGATACACTGAAGCTTTCTTT.

V usage is TRBV6-5 and J usage is TRBJ1-2; the D gene is possibly TRBD1 (5 bases). Germline loops: CDR1 MNHEY, CDR2 SVGAGI. The V end lost 0 bases, the J end lost 0 bases, and 11 bases lay between the germline ends. The CDR3 has 16 amino acids. This CDR3 reads CASSYSRGLTNYGYTF. The CDR3 nucleotides read TGTGCCAGCAGTTACTCGAGGGGACTGACTAACTATGGCTACACCTTC.

The V and J genes are TRBV6-1 and TRBJ2-1; D unclear. The CDR3 has 13 amino acids. The V and J ends lost 5 bases and 10 bases respectively, with 15 bases between them. Germline V gene data show CDR1 as MNHNS and CDR2 as SASEGT. The CDR3 here is CASSPGPYDEQFF. Here the CDR3 DNA reads TGTGCCAGCAGTCCCGGACCTTACGACGAGCAGTTCTTC.

The chain has TRBV21-1 and TRBJ2-3. TRBV21-1 is a listed pseudogene. The CDR3 length is 14 residues. The DNA of the CDR3 is TGTGCCAGCGGATATACGGACCGATTGGATACGCAGTATTTT. This gives the protein CASGYTDRLDTQYF.

J is TRBJ1-2 and V is TRBV4-1; TRBD1 matches at 7 bases. This CDR3 contains 16 residues. Germline loops: CDR1 MGHRA, CDR2 YSYEKL. Losses at the gene ends were 0 bases for V and 8 bases for J; bases not matched to a gene: 12. DNA for the CDR3: TGCGCCAGCAGCCAAGAGTCAACAGGGGCCCTCTTGGGCTACACCTTC. It yields the protein CASSQESTGALLGYTF.

This chain links TRBV27 with TRBJ2-7; D is perhaps TRBD2 (5 bases). This CDR3 comprises 14 residues. Trimming stripped 0 bases from V and 3 bases from J, with 9 bases between. From germline, CDR1 is MNHEY and CDR2 SMNVEV (reference sequence). In nucleotides, the CDR3 is TGTGCCAGCAGTTTATCGTTCGCGGGCTACGAGCAGTACTTC. Its protein product is CASSLSFAGYEQYF.

The J gene is TRBJ2-2, the V gene TRBV9; TRBD2 aligns across 7 bases. Germline CDR1 reads SGDLS; CDR2 reads YYNGEE. The V gene end was trimmed by 5 bases and the J gene end by 6 bases; junction bases not matched to a gene: 7. The CDR3 runs to 14 residues. This CDR3 reads CASSEAGVPGELFF. The CDR3 DNA is TGTGCCAGCAGTGAGGCGGGAGTGCCCGGGGAGCTGTTTTTT.

The gene calls are TRBV5-8 and TRBJ2-7; D is undetermined. Germline V gene lookup returns CDR1 SGHTS and CDR2 YDEGEE. V was shortened by 0 bases and J by 0 bases, with 4 bases between the two germline ends. The length of the CDR3 is 13 residues. The CDR3 nucleotides read TGTGCCAGCAGCTTGGAGGGCTCCTACGAGCAGTACTTC. Protein: CASSLEGSYEQYF.